This TCR beta chain originates from a study of blood T cell repertoires in COVID-19. Study overall: Acute-phase and convalescent COVID-19 samples originated in the United States, Italy and Spain. PBMCs, B-cell-depleted T cells, or T cells were the source of the cDNA or gDNA that made up the material.

The CDR3 is 16 amino acids. Germline CDR1 and CDR2: MNHNS and SASEGT. J gave up 3 bases and V 4 bases, and 7 bases lay outside the gene matches. Per the study methods: Amplified reference gene primers provided the basis for estimating nucleated cell counts. TCRdb keeps only in-frame clones here, not all; method: immunoSEQ multiplex PCR. V, J and clone size are those of that table, while D and trimming were read from the DNA. The profile shows around 87,000 clones, under 90% of them singletons. V gene TRBV6-1 combines with J gene TRBJ2-5, with 11 bases aligning to TRBD2. Sequencing was performed on peripheral blood. The origin of this receptor is a human donor with active COVID-19. The donor label of this sample is uncertain. CDR3 sequence (DNA): TGTGCCAGCAGTGCCTCTAGCGGGGGGCCGAAAGAGACCCAGTACTTC. This codes for CASSASSGGPKETQYF.